Listed below are T cell receptor beta chains from one sample, sequenced in a study of blood T cell repertoires in COVID-19. TCRdb's copy holds only in-frame clones and misses some; the assay was immunoSEQ multiplex PCR. Here the sample spans about 47,000 clones, about 87% being singletons. Sequenced: peripheral blood. The receptor set was obtained from a man in his sixties with active COVID-19. CDR3s include the opening cysteine and the closing phenylalanine or tryptophan. D genes are given only for firm matches. Only some rows state a clone size, as once, few, many or a class for expanded clones.

v_gene	d_gene	j_gene	abundance	CDR3aa	CDR3nt
TRBV4-3	TRBD2	TRBJ2-3	.	CASSQDRAGGLGTDTQYF	TGCGCCAGCAGCCAAGACCGAGCGGGGGGGCTTGGCACAGATACGCAGTATTTT
TRBV28	TRBD1	TRBJ1-1	.	CASKPHRGPTEAFF	TGTGCCAGCAAACCACACAGGGGGCCCACTGAAGCTTTCTTT
TRBV9	TRBD2	TRBJ2-1	.	CASSAAGLAGVGEQFF	TGTGCCAGCAGCGCCGCGGGACTAGCGGGAGTGGGTGAGCAGTTCTTC
TRBV2	TRBD2	TRBJ2-2	.	CATSTWTSGGGTGELFF	TGTGCCACCTCGACCTGGACTAGCGGGGGAGGAACCGGGGAGCTGTTTTTT
TRBV7-2	.	TRBJ2-7	.	CASSPQAGGGYEQYF	TGTGCCAGCAGCCCTCAAGCTGGGGGCGGGTACGAGCAGTACTTC
TRBV5-4	.	TRBJ2-5	once	CASSGGHNPQETQYF	TGTGCCAGCAGCGGGGGACACAATCCCCAAGAGACCCAGTACTTC
TRBV10-3	.	TRBJ2-1	.	CAIGGGSSYNEQFF	TGTGCCATCGGCGGCGGATCCTCTTACAATGAGCAGTTCTTC
TRBV28	TRBD1	TRBJ1-1	.	CASSDNRGRRTEAFF	TGTGCCAGCAGTGACAACAGGGGGCGCCGAACTGAAGCTTTCTTT
TRBV6-1	TRBD1	TRBJ1-1	.	CASSGNPQGARTEAFF	TGTGCCAGCAGTGGGAACCCTCAGGGGGCGCGTACTGAAGCTTTCTTT
TRBV6-4	.	TRBJ1-1	.	CASSERAAGAEAFF	TGTGCCAGCAGTGAACGAGCAGCGGGGGCTGAAGCTTTCTTT
TRBV6-5	TRBD1	TRBJ2-7	.	CASSPDRAIYEQYF	TGTGCCAGCAGTCCCGACAGGGCGATCTACGAGCAGTACTTC
TRBV3-1/TRBV3-2	.	TRBJ1-6	.	CASSQDHMIHSPLHF	TGTGCCAGCAGCCAAGATCACATGATTCATTCACCCCTCCACTTT
TRBV6-6	.	TRBJ2-2	.	CASSLRDSSNTGELFF	TGTGCCAGCAGCTTGCGCGACAGCTCGAACACCGGGGAGCTGTTTTTT
TRBV28	TRBD1	TRBJ1-5	.	CASSPPPGQGNNQPQHF	TGTGCCAGCAGTCCCCCCCCGGGACAGGGTAACAATCAGCCCCAGCATTTT
TRBV10-1	TRBD1	TRBJ1-1	.	CARERVRGCTEAFF	TGCGCCAGAGAACGTGTCAGGGGGTGCACTGAAGCTTTCTTT
TRBV6-5	TRBD1	TRBJ1-1	.	CASSTDRENTEAFF	TGTGCCAGCAGTACCGACAGGGAGAACACTGAAGCTTTCTTT
TRBV29-1	TRBD1	TRBJ1-1	.	CSVVGTGNTEAFF	TGCAGCGTTGTAGGGACAGGGAACACTGAAGCTTTCTTT
TRBV10-3	TRBD1	TRBJ2-7	.	CAISNQGDEQYF	TGTGCCATCAGCAATCAGGGGGACGAGCAGTACTTC
TRBV11-2	.	TRBJ2-2	.	CASKLLGGENTGELFF	TGTGCCAGCAAACTCCTCGGCGGGGAGAACACCGGGGAGCTGTTTTTT
TRBV9	TRBD2	TRBJ2-5	.	CASSLRGAGETQYF	TGTGCCAGCAGCCTGCGGGGGGCGGGAGAGACCCAGTACTTC
TRBV6-6	TRBD1	TRBJ1-1	.	CATYDRAEHTEAFF	TGTGCCACATATGACAGGGCCGAGCATACTGAAGCTTTCTTT
TRBV27	TRBD2	TRBJ2-3	.	CASSLVGTSDTQYF	TGTGCCAGCAGTTTGGTCGGGACTAGCGATACGCAGTATTTT
TRBV5-1	.	TRBJ2-5	.	CASSLELAGETQYF	TGCGCCAGCAGCTTGGAACTAGCCGGAGAGACCCAGTACTTC
TRBV28	.	TRBJ2-7	.	CASSLVPREGVGEQYF	TGTGCCAGCAGTTTAGTACCGCGGGAAGGCGTCGGCGAGCAGTACTTC
TRBV6-4	.	TRBJ2-2	.	CASSDWAGLNTGELFF	TGTGCCAGCAGTGACTGGGCGGGCCTGAACACCGGGGAGCTGTTTTTT
TRBV10-3	TRBD1	TRBJ1-4	once	CAISEGQGAEGEKLFF	TGTGCCATCAGTGAGGGACAGGGGGCAGAAGGTGAAAAACTGTTTTTT
TRBV7-2	TRBD1	TRBJ1-6	.	CASSADRDNSPLHF	TGTGCCAGCAGCGCGGACAGGGATAATTCACCCCTCCACTTT
TRBV7-8	.	TRBJ2-5	once	CASSPRSRETQYF	TGTGCCAGCAGCCCCCGGTCGCGTGAGACCCAGTACTTC
TRBV5-1	TRBD2	TRBJ2-7	.	CASSPRTSGPSYEQYF	TGCGCCAGCAGCCCCCGGACTAGCGGCCCCTCCTACGAGCAGTACTTC
TRBV4-3	.	TRBJ2-5	once	CASSQGTTQETQYF	TGCGCCAGCAGCCAAGGGACAACGCAAGAGACCCAGTACTTC
TRBV28	.	TRBJ1-4	.	CASSLSGRREKLFF	TGTGCCAGCAGTTTATCTGGGAGGCGGGAAAAACTGTTTTTT
TRBV3-1/TRBV3-2	.	TRBJ2-5	.	CASSQGGPIRTGQETQYF	TGTGCCAGCAGCCAAGGGGGGCCGATCCGAACGGGCCAAGAGACCCAGTACTTC
TRBV30	TRBD2	TRBJ2-3	.	CACPTGTSGSTDTQYF	TGTGCCTGTCCGACCGGGACTAGCGGGAGTACAGATACGCAGTATTTT
TRBV7-9	.	TRBJ2-7	.	CASSLVSGRAYEQYF	TGTGCCAGCAGCTTAGTCTCAGGTCGCGCCTACGAGCAGTACTTC
TRBV3-1/TRBV3-2	.	TRBJ2-5	.	CASSQVLGAETQYF	TGTGCCAGCAGCCAAGTCCTGGGGGCAGAGACCCAGTACTTC
TRBV5-6	.	TRBJ1-2	.	CASSRGADFYGYTF	TGTGCCAGCAGCCGCGGGGCGGATTTCTATGGCTACACCTTC
TRBV12-3/TRBV12-4	.	TRBJ1-4	.	CATQADKNEKLFF	TGTGCCACGCAGGCAGACAAAAATGAAAAACTGTTTTTT
TRBV7-2	TRBD2	TRBJ2-5	once	CASTPSRGGVETQYF	TGTGCCAGCACCCCCAGTAGGGGAGGGGTGGAGACCCAGTACTTC
TRBV6-5	.	TRBJ2-6	.	CATNRVDGANVLTF	TGTGCCACTAACCGGGTGGATGGGGCCAACGTCCTGACTTTC
TRBV19	.	TRBJ1-3	once	CASQETGNSGNTIYF	TGTGCCAGTCAGGAGACGGGGAACTCTGGAAACACCATATATTTT
TRBV5-4	TRBD1	TRBJ2-3	once	CASSWTGAGDTQYF	TGTGCCAGCAGCTGGACAGGGGCGGGAGATACGCAGTATTTT